Detailed here is one T cell receptor beta chain. Its antigen is still unknown. A clone one base away is much larger, so this may be a read error. This specimen comes from a study of metastatic and nonmetastatic thyroid tumors. On the study more broadly: Malignant thyroid and benign thyroid patients provided blood and tumor or nodule tissue whose repertoires were compared.

Points from the study as a whole: Benign nodules were reported to have significantly lower TCR beta diversity than malignant thyroid tumors, in blood and tumor.

The CDR3 spans 14 residues. From germline, CDR1 is LGHDT and CDR2 YNNKEL (reference sequence). Before thyroid surgery, none of the patients had received any treatment. Authors' analysis steps: A papillary thyroid cancer distant-metastasis classifier was built from CDR3 differences across clinicopathological groups. TCRdb re-called clones from the PCR reads using MiXCR. Clone size and V and J calls follow TCRdb, not the original study. This table has tens of thousands of clones, 22% appearing once. The chain couples TRBV3-1 to TRBJ1-5, with D hard to call. The sequenced sample was blood. The sequence came from a female donor with papillary thyroid cancer or a benign thyroid nodule (not recorded which). Some clones in this sample may be carry-over from other donors' samples. This chain's CDR3 is CASSPVAVTQPQYF. The CDR3 nucleotides are TGTGCCAGCAGCCCCGTGGCAGTCACTCAGCCCCAGTATTTC.